This T cell receptor (beta chain) was documented in a study of T cells in localized non-small cell lung cancer. This clone was detected a few times. What it binds is not known. Study-level findings and limits: Researchers found a median approximately 55 of the top 100 tumor clones in adjacent lung.

This CDR3 comprises 13 residues. V dropped 6 bases and J dropped 0 bases, with 8 bases sitting between them. Looked up from germline, CDR1 is WNHNN and CDR2 is SYGVQD (reference sequence). Sequenced by immunoSEQ multiplex PCR; TCRdb stores in-frame clones only, minus some. The sample lists about 14,000 clones, 75% to 90% occurring once. The source material was peripheral blood, sampled before any cancer treatment. V and J are TRBV10-1 and TRBJ1-1, with unresolved D. The source is a female donor aged 60 or older with stage I squamous cell lung carcinoma. CDR3 in amino acids: CASRPALNTEAFF. DNA of the CDR3: TGCGCCAGCAGACCCGCCTTGAACACTGAAGCTTTCTTT.